This T cell receptor beta chain was profiled in a study of T-cell reconstitution after alpha-beta-depleted transplantation in children. Library preparation (for TCRbeta) was performed with unique molecular identifiers. MiXCR, run by TCRdb on the PCR reads, gives a single entry per CDR3 protein. The repertoire holds fewer than 750,000 distinct CDR3 sequences, with roughly 24% as singletons. This clonotype appeared many times. After removal of 5 bases from V and 1 base from J, the junction contained 2 bases not matched to a gene. Germline CDR1 SQVTM, CDR2 ANQGSEA. The CDR3 runs 13 residues. The chain combines TRBV29-1 with TRBJ1-5, with 7 positions matching TRBD1. The TCR originated in a boy in the first two years of life who had a stem cell transplant for acute myeloid leukemia, so the T cells may come from the graft donor. The input for sequencing was PBMCs, mostly from graft donor cells, taken 360 days after TCRalphabeta/CD19-depleted stem cell transplant. The CDR3 coding sequence is TGCAGCGTTCAGGGGGACAGCAATCAGCCCCAGCATTTT. As protein: CSVQGDSNQPQHF.